This T cell receptor beta chain is from a study of identical twins. Study-level results: It was cross-sectional statistical analysis, not following the same donors, that the conclusions relied on. Out-of-frame sharing of TCR alpha in monozygotic twins was underestimated by models. For zero-insertion analyses, partial confounding could come from invariant MAIT and iNKT cells.

Points on this clonotype: Its antigen is unidentified.

Template switching, a step in the protocol, added a universal primer site, and cDNA carried unique molecular identifiers. A single record per CDR3 protein comes from TCRdb applying MiXCR to the 5' RACE reads. This sample has about 240,000 distinct CDR3 sequences, with 10% found just once. Germline V CDR1 and CDR2: SGHRS, YFSETQ. The CDR3 contains 15 residues. The junction had 4 bases not matched to a gene; V was cut back by 1 base and J by 7 bases. The sample consisted of memory T cells sorted from blood. This clonotype originated in a man over 45 in good health. V usage is TRBV5-1 and J usage is TRBJ2-1; 11 positions agree with TRBD1. The CDR3 DNA is TGCGCCAGCAGCTTGTCCGGGACAGGGGGTAATGAGCAGTTCTTC. This encodes CASSLSGTGGNEQFF.